This T cell receptor beta chain originates from a study of identical twins. This clonotype was counted ten times or more. Its specificity is unknown. TCRdb redid the calling of the 5' RACE reads with MiXCR, one entry per CDR3 protein. This repertoire shows 250,000 or so distinct CDR3 sequences, roughly 13% found once; its top ten account for roughly 4%. Notes on the study in general: The study drew conclusions from cross-sectional statistical analysis, not from following the same donors. The study found weaker excess twin sharing in beta out-of-frame sequences.

The same sample was also studied in work on yellow fever vaccine responses in identical twins.

The source material was memory (CD45RO+) T cells sorted from blood. This receptor was taken from a woman aged 18-30 years in good health.

CDR3 residues: CASSQRGGAVEAFF. The DNA for the CDR3 is TGCGCCAGCAGCCAACGTGGCGGAGCCGTTGAAGCTTTCTTT. The chain has TRBV4-3 and TRBJ1-1; D not certain. The germline V gene encodes CDR1 LGHNA and CDR2 YSLEER. Between the trimmed V and J ends, which lost 2 bases and 7 bases, there was a span of 14 bases. The CDR3 has 14 residues.